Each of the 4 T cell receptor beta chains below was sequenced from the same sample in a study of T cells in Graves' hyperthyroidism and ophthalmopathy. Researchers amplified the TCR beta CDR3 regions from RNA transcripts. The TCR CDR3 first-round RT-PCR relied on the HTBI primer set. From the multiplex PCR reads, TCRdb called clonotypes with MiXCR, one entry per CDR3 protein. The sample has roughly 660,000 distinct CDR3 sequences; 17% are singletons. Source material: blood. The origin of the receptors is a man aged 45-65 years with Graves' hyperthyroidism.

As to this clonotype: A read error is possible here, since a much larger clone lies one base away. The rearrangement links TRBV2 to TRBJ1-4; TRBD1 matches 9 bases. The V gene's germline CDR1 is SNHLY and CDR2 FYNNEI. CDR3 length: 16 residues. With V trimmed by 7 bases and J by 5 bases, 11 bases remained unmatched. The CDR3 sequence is CASNWGHGTGNEKLFF. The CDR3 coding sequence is TGTGCCAGCAATTGGGGGCACGGGACAGGGAATGAAAAACTGTTTTTT.

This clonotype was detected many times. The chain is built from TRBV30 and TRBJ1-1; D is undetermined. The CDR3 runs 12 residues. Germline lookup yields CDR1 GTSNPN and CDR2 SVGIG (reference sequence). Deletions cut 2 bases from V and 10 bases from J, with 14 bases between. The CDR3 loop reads CAWSPSWEGAFF. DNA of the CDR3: TGTGCCTGGAGTCCTTCCTGGGAGGGAGCTTTCTTT.

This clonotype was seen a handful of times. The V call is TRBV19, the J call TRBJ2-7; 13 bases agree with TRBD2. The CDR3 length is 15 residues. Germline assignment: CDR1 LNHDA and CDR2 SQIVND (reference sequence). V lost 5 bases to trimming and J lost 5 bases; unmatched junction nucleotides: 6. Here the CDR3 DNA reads TGTGCCAGTAGTGGAGGACTAGCGGGAGTCGACGAGCAGTACTTC. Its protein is CASSGGLAGVDEQYF. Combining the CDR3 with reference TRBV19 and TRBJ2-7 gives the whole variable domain DGGITQSPKYLFRKEGQNVTLSCEQNLNHDAMYWYRQDPGQGLRLIYYSQIVNDFQKGDIAEGYSVSREKKESFPLTVTSAQKNPTAFYLCASSGGLAGVDEQYFGPGTRLTVT.

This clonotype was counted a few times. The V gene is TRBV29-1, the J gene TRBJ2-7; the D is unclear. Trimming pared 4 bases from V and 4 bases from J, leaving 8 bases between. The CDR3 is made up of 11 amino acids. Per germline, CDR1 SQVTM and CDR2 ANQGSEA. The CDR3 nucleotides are TGCAGCGTTGGGGATTGGTACGAGCAGTACTTC. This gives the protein CSVGDWYEQYF.